A selection of T cell receptor beta chains follows, all from one sample in a study of a mutant IDH1 vaccine in newly diagnosed glioma. Which antigens these TCRs recognize remains unknown. The table came from immunoSEQ multiplex PCR; TCRdb's copy has only in-frame clones and leaves some out. The table lists some 30,000 clones, about four fifths of them singletons. The sequencing here drew on PBMCs, taken from a glioma patient whose treatment included an IDH1 peptide vaccine. Receptors originate from a man between 25 and 39 years old with glioma. Both conserved end residues are part of each CDR3. D genes are given only for firm matches. Where a row states a size, it is once, few, many or the class of an expanded clone; other rows omit it.

>-|TRBJ1-6|TRBD1|TRBV6-5
TGTGCCAGCAGTTATGGTTCGGGGACAGGCAATTCACCCCTCCACTTT
CASSYGSGTGNSPLHF
>few|TRBJ1-5|TRBD1|TRBV19
TGTGCCAGTGGACAGGGCCGCAATCAGCCCCAGCATTTT
CASGQGRNQPQHF
>-|TRBJ1-1|-|TRBV19
TGTGCCAGTAGTTCACAGGGCCATATTGCCCTGAACACTGAAGCTTTCTTT
CASSSQGHIALNTEAFF
>once|TRBJ2-5|TRBD2|TRBV29-1
TGCAGCGTTGGTCTAGCGGGAAACCCGCAAGAGACCCAGTACTTC
CSVGLAGNPQETQYF
>-|TRBJ2-1|-|TRBV7-9
TGTGCCAGCAGCCTCCCTCAGGCAGGGCCCAATGAGCAGTTCTTC
CASSLPQAGPNEQFF
>few|TRBJ1-1|TRBD1|TRBV5-1
TGCGCCAGCAGCACTGAAGGGGGCAGGGCTGAAGCTTTCTTT
CASSTEGGRAEAFF
>once|TRBJ2-7|-|TRBV7-2
TGTGCCAGCAGCTTAGTCTTAGGTTACGAGCAGTACTTC
CASSLVLGYEQYF
>-|TRBJ2-6|TRBD2|TRBV11-2
TGTGCCAGCAGAGACGTCGCGGGGGGAGCTGGGGCCAACGTCCTGACTTTC
CASRDVAGGAGANVLTF
>-|TRBJ1-2|-|TRBV30
TGTGCCTGGAGAAAATCCGCGGATGGCTACACCTTC
CAWRKSADGYTF
>-|TRBJ1-1|-|TRBV5-1
TGCGCCAGCAGCTTGACACAGGGAAACACTGAAGCTTTCTTT
CASSLTQGNTEAFF
>-|TRBJ1-1|-|TRBV6-1
TGTGCCAGCAGTGAGGCGGGGGGAGGGGAAGCTTTCTTT
CASSEAGGGEAFF
>-|TRBJ2-3|TRBD1|TRBV2
TGTGCCAGCGACAGGGTACGGACAGATACGCAGTATTTT
CASDRVRTDTQYF
>-|TRBJ2-1|TRBD2|TRBV9
TGTGCCAGCAGCGTAGCGGGCGGGGGAGACTATGAGCAGTTCTTC
CASSVAGGGDYEQFF
>-|TRBJ2-5|-|TRBV18
TGTGCCAGCTCCAAAGAGGGGCAGGAGACCCAGTACTTC
CASSKEGQETQYF
>-|TRBJ1-2|-|TRBV7-8
TGTGCCAGCAGCTTAGGCCCCGATGGCTACACCTTC
CASSLGPDGYTF
>-|TRBJ2-3|-|TRBV29-1
TGCAGCGTGGAAGCTGTACACTCTAGCACAGATACGCAGTATTTT
CSVEAVHSSTDTQYF
>-|TRBJ2-1|-|TRBV5-4
TGTGCCAGCAGCTTGAGGGCCGGTAACAATGAGCAGTTCTTC
CASSLRAGNNEQFF
>-|TRBJ1-5|-|TRBV5-8
TGTGCCAGCAGCTTGCCCACAGGGTGGATTGTACAGCCCCAGCATTTT
CASSLPTGWIVQPQHF
>few|TRBJ2-5|-|TRBV15
TGTGCCACCAGCGAAGGGGTTAGCGCTGAGACCCAGTACTTC
CATSEGVSAETQYF
>-|TRBJ2-7|-|TRBV18
TGTGCCAGCTCACCCTGGGCTGACTCCTACGAGCAGTACTTC
CASSPWADSYEQYF
>-|TRBJ2-7|TRBD1|TRBV11-2
TGTGCCAGCAGCTTAGTTACAGGGGTCTACGAGCAGTACTTC
CASSLVTGVYEQYF
>-|TRBJ2-3|-|TRBV27
TGTGCCAGCAGTTTTTTTCTAGATGGGGGGACGGATACGCAGTATTTT
CASSFFLDGGTDTQYF
>-|TRBJ1-5|-|TRBV19
TGTGCCAGTAGTATAAGGGACGAAGGACAGCCCCAGCATTTT
CASSIRDEGQPQHF
>-|TRBJ2-2|TRBD2|TRBV30
TGTGCCTACAGCGAGGGCGGGGGGGCCTACACCGGGGAGCTGTTTTTT
CAYSEGGGAYTGELFF
>-|TRBJ1-5|-|TRBV5-6
TGTGCCAGCAGCTTGGGGGCCGGGAGGAATCAGCCCCAGCATTTT
CASSLGAGRNQPQHF
>once|TRBJ2-3|TRBD2|TRBV5-6
TGTGCCAGCAGCTCCTACGGGACTAGCGGAAGCACAGATACGCAGTATTTT
CASSSYGTSGSTDTQYF
>-|TRBJ2-7|-|TRBV27
TGTGCCAGCAGTTTAATGGAGGGGGCAAGCCACGAGCAGTACTTC
CASSLMEGASHEQYF
>-|TRBJ2-1|TRBD2|TRBV10-1
TGCGCCAGCACTCTACTAGCGGGTTTATCCTACAATGAGCAGTTCTTC
CASTLLAGLSYNEQFF
>-|TRBJ2-7|-|TRBV2
TGTGCCAGCAGCGGCTACGAGCAGTACTTC
CASSGYEQYF
>-|TRBJ1-6|-|TRBV30
TGTGCCTGGAGTAAGACCGATTATAATTCACCCCTCCACTTT
CAWSKTDYNSPLHF
>-|TRBJ1-1|TRBD1|TRBV5-1
TGCGCCAGCAGCCCCCGGACGAAGGGGACAGGGAGAGGAGTGAACACTGAAGCTTTCTTT
CASSPRTKGTGRGVNTEAFF
>few|TRBJ1-4|-|TRBV27
TGTGCCAGCAGTCGCTTGGGGGTTTCAACTAATGAAAAACTGTTTTTT
CASSRLGVSTNEKLFF
>-|TRBJ1-3|-|TRBV7-2
TGTGCCAGCAGCTTAGCGCTGAGGTGGCAGAGCTCTGGAAACACCATATATTTT
CASSLALRWQSSGNTIYF
>-|TRBJ1-2|-|TRBV6-1
TGTGCCAGCATTTCAACAGGGACCTATGGCTACACCTTC
CASISTGTYGYTF
>-|TRBJ1-1|-|TRBV7-9
TGTGCCAGCAGCTTAACACAGTGGAGATTGAACACTGAAGCTTTCTTT
CASSLTQWRLNTEAFF
>once|TRBJ1-4|TRBD1|TRBV30
TGTGCCTGGAGTGTACCCCCGGGACAGGTTAATGAAAAACTGTTTTTT
CAWSVPPGQVNEKLFF
>-|TRBJ2-2|-|TRBV28
TGTGCCAGCAGTATACTGTACACCGGGGAGCTGTTTTTT
CASSILYTGELFF
>-|TRBJ2-7|TRBD1|TRBV2
TGTGCCAGCAGTGGGACAGGCTACGAGCAGTACTTC
CASSGTGYEQYF
>medium-sized|TRBJ2-1|TRBD1|TRBV6-4
TGTGCCAGCAGTGACGGGACAGGGGGCAATGAGCAGTTCTTC
CASSDGTGGNEQFF